This T cell receptor beta chain was captured in a study of early T cells in non-severe SARS-CoV-2 infection. Study-level results: Matches to VDJdb favored anti-spike CD8 responses and missed private and CD4 specificities.

Looked up from germline, CDR1 is MNHEY and CDR2 is SMNVEV (reference sequence). This CDR3 has 17 amino acids. V shed 0 bases and J 5 bases; nucleotides not matched to a gene: 12. Each CDR3 protein gets one entry after TCRdb re-called the 5' RACE reads with MiXCR. Found here are 29,000 or so distinct CDR3 sequences, 9% to 10% of them singletons; the top ten hold roughly 15%. The sample holds a few counts of this clonotype. Its antigen is currently unknown. The material sequenced was whole blood. The receptor was derived from an adult who was a healthcare worker with PCR-confirmed SARS-CoV-2 infection or an uninfected control (not recorded which). The gene calls are TRBV27 and TRBJ2-5, with 7 bases aligning to TRBD2. The CDR3 DNA sequence: TGTGCCAGCAGTTTATCTATGTACGAGACTAGCCACGAGACCCAGTACTTC. Amino acid sequence: CASSLSMYETSHETQYF.